This T cell receptor beta chain stems from a study of shared clonotypes between healthy human individuals. The naive CD8 fraction comprised CD45RO-negative cells positively selected for CCR7 and excluded terminally differentiated effector memory CD45RA+ cells. Repertoires were generated with immunoSEQ multiplex PCR, while TCRdb's copy carries only in-frame clones and drops some. This table has around 650,000 clones, about 95% appearing once. CDR3 length equals 13 residues. From germline, CDR1 is WSHSY and CDR2 SAAADI. Trimming took 8 bases from V and 6 from J, leaving 15 bases between them. The TCR was taken from a woman aged 25 to 39 in good health. The sequencing sample was made of naive CD8+ T cells sorted from blood. The V call is TRBV10-2, the J call TRBJ2-3; D remains ambiguous. This CDR3 is CASGTPEADTQYF. CDR3 coding DNA: TGCGCCAGCGGAACCCCCGAGGCGGATACGCAGTATTTT.